The 14 T cell receptor beta chains given below trace back to one sample, sequenced in a study of metastatic and nonmetastatic thyroid tumors. Thyroid surgery was preceded by no treatment in any patient. TCRdb re-analyzed the PCR reads using MiXCR. This table has 100,000 or so clones, about 15% appearing once. Sequenced: blood. Source of these receptors: a female donor with papillary thyroid cancer or a benign thyroid nodule (not recorded which). Some clones in this sample may be carry-over from other donors' samples.

Concerning this clone: A much larger clone lies one base from this, so it may be a read error. The chain links TRBV20-1 to TRBJ1-1, with a possible D match to TRBD1 (6 bases). The germline V gene has CDR1 DFQATT and CDR2 SNEGSKA (reference sequence). CDR3 length: 12 residues. V was trimmed by 5 bases and J by 7 bases, leaving 14 bases between them. The CDR3 nucleotides read TGCAGTGCTTCTAACAGGGTTTTTGAAGCTTTCTTT. Translated: CSASNRVFEAFF.

The chain employs TRBV5-1 and TRBJ2-1, with 9 bases aligning to TRBD2. CDR3 size: 14 residues. After removal of 3 bases from V and 7 bases from J, the junction contained 5 bases not matched to a gene. Germline V gene data show CDR1 as SGHRS and CDR2 as YFSETQ. The CDR3 nucleotides read TGCGCCAGCAGCTGGCGCGGGGGGGCGAATGAGCAGTTCTTC. Residues: CASSWRGGANEQFF.

This clone was counted ten times or more. This sequence joins TRBV7-9 and TRBJ2-5; the D gene could be TRBD1 or TRBD2 (7 bases each). Between the trimmed V and J ends, which lost 7 bases and 0 bases, there was a span of 24 bases. Germline lookup yields CDR1 SEHNR and CDR2 FQNEAQ (reference sequence). This CDR3 is built from 18 residues. DNA of the CDR3: TGTGCCAGCATGGGGGGGGGAGCGGGGACAGCCAACCAAGAGACCCAGTACTTC. It encodes CASMGGGAGTANQETQYF.

The CDR3: CATRAWVDTEAFF. In nucleotides, the CDR3 is TGTGCCACCCGGGCGTGGGTTGACACTGAAGCTTTCTTT. This sequence joins TRBV6-1 and TRBJ1-1, with no clear D. The CDR3 loop spans 13 amino acids. Per germline, CDR1 MNHNS and CDR2 SASEGT. Trimming left V 10 bases short and J 3 bases short, with 15 bases between.

This clone was detected ten times or more. This same CDR3 is encoded by further DNA sequences in the sample. The rearrangement uses TRBV15 and TRBJ1-3; maybe TRBD1 (5 bases). V lost 0 bases, J lost 2 bases, and 11 bases lay in between. The CDR3 consists of 16 residues. Looked up from germline, CDR1 is LNHNV and CDR2 is YYDKDF (reference sequence). CDR3 in DNA: TGTGCCACCAGCAGAGAGCTAGGGGCCCCTGGAAACACCATATATTTT. This encodes CATSRELGAPGNTIYF.

Turning to this clone: A much bigger clone sits one base away, suggesting this may be a read error. This sample includes further DNA sequences coding for the same CDR3. This sequence joins TRBV20-1 and TRBJ2-5; D perhaps matches TRBD1 (5 bases). V lost 2 bases, J lost 7 bases, and 17 bases lay in between. Germline V gene data show CDR1 as DFQATT and CDR2 as SNEGSKA (reference sequence). The CDR3 totals 14 residues. The CDR3 bases are TGCAGTGCTAGAACCCCCTCATTAACAGGGACCCAGTACTTC. Amino acid sequence: CSARTPSLTGTQYF.

This clone was seen a few times. Mismatch with germline at one junction end may stem from a read error. V usage is TRBV11-2 and J usage is TRBJ1-3, with 7 bases fitting TRBD1. Germline values: CDR1 SGHAT, CDR2 FQNNGV. CDR3 size: 17 residues. The CDR3 region has the DNA TGTGCTAGCAGCCTTTACAGGGGATGGTTCTCTGGAAACACCATATATTTT. This translates into CASSLYRGWFSGNTIYF.

By proportion, this clone is medium-sized. The V call is TRBV19, the J call TRBJ2-7, with D unclear. V gave up 7 bases and J gave up 2 bases, with 15 bases separating them. The germline V gene encodes CDR1 LNHDA and CDR2 SQIVND (reference sequence). CDR3 length equals 14 residues. The CDR3 loop is CASMSYFQAYEQYF. The CDR3 DNA sequence: TGTGCCAGTATGTCCTACTTCCAGGCCTACGAGCAGTACTTC. The variable domain in full, completed from reference TRBV19 and TRBJ2-7, reads DGGITQSPKYLFRKEGQNVTLSCEQNLNHDAMYWYRQDPGQGLRLIYYSQIVNDFQKGDIAEGYSVSREKKESFPLTVTSAQKNPTAFYLCASMSYFQAYEQYFGPGTRLTVT.

In regard to this clone: One end of the junction varies from germline; a read error may be responsible. V is TRBV20-1 and J is TRBJ2-2, with 8 bases matching TRBD1. The CDR3 is made up of 16 amino acids. Germline CDR1 is DFQATT and CDR2 is SNEGSKA (reference sequence). The CDR3 here is CSAATPGQANTWELFF. As DNA, the CDR3 is TGCAGTGCTGCGACCCCGGGACAGGCGAACACCTGGGAGCTGTTTTTT.

This clone was observed a handful of times. V gene TRBV6-5 combines with J gene TRBJ1-1; D not certain. CDR3 length: 13 residues. Trimming removed 4 bases from V and 3 bases from J, with 9 bases in between. CDR1 is MNHEY and CDR2 is SVGAGI in the germline V gene. The CDR3 DNA follows: TGTGCCAGCAGTTGGACCTTGGACACTGAAGCTTTCTTT. Amino acids: CASSWTLDTEAFF.

This clone appeared many times. The CDR3 region is CASSTGGTDTQYF. CDR3 nucleotides: TGTGCCAGTAGTACGGGGGGCACAGATACGCAGTATTTT. The chain couples TRBV19 to TRBJ2-3, with D maybe TRBD2 (6 bases). CDR1 is LNHDA and CDR2 is SQIVND in the germline V gene (reference sequence). Deletions cut 4 bases from V and 1 base from J, with 6 bases between. The CDR3 consists of 13 residues.

This clone was picked up many times. Different DNA sequences within this sample yield the same CDR3. This chain connects TRBV18 to TRBJ1-6; no definite D call. From germline, CDR1 is KGHSH and CDR2 LQKENI. The CDR3 is made up of 12 amino acids. Trimming shortened V by 2 bases and J by 7 bases, and 3 bases separated the two germline ends. The CDR3 DNA reads as TGTGCCAGCTCACCAGCAAATTCACCCCTCCACTTT. It is translated as CASSPANSPLHF.

A remark on this clone: A much larger clone sits a single nucleotide away, making a read error possible. This sample also contains other DNA sequences that code for the same CDR3. The chain carries TRBV12-3 or TRBV12-4 and TRBJ2-5, with TRBD2 identical over 9 bases. The CDR3 extends over 15 amino acids. Trimming removed 6 bases from V and 6 bases from J; junction bases left unmatched: 11. Here the CDR3 reads CASSRLAGGGKTQYF. CDR3 DNA sequence: TGTGCCAGCAGCAGACTCGCGGGGGGGGGCAAGACCCAGTACTTC.

This clone was found many times. This rearrangement joins TRBV27 to TRBJ1-4; 8 nucleotides match TRBD1. V lost 4 bases to trimming and J lost 5 bases; unmatched junction nucleotides: 12. This CDR3 is built from 17 residues. Germline CDR1 and CDR2: MNHEY and SMNVEV (reference sequence). CDR3 in amino acids: CASSYRDRRNKNEKLFF. CDR3 DNA: TGTGCCAGCAGTTACCGGGACAGGAGGAACAAAAATGAAAAACTGTTTTTT.